This note documents a single TCR beta chain sequence. This clone was recorded once. Its recognized antigen is unknown. Within one base of it there is no much larger clone, and no base qualities were kept. Taken from the germline V gene, the CDR1 and CDR2 loops are MNHEY and SVGAGI. V loses 10 bases of germline sequence and J loses 3 bases, and the interval between the two ends is 12 bases. Inclusive of the bounding cysteine and phenylalanine, the CDR3 is 13 residues long. Only the CDR3 DNA stays, 39 bases, in frame from base 1. These data are taken from a study of Ad26.COV2.S vaccination and SARS-CoV-2 variants (dated by TCRdb to about 2021). Some background on the complete study: Donors in the vaccine arm were drawn from COV1001, a multicentre, randomized, double-blind, placebo-controlled phase I-IIa trial testing Ad26.COV2.S in healthy adults. Ad26.COV2.S was given intramuscularly at 5x10^10 or 1x10^11 viral particles, as a single shot or as two shots 56 days apart. TCRbeta repertoire sequencing served as the tool for gauging how specific and how broad the SARS-CoV-2-reactive T cell receptors were following Ad26.COV2.S vaccination. A total of around 32 samples were included in the TCR-sequenced set, comprising roughly 20 Ad26.COV2.S vaccine recipients, 5 placebo recipients and 8 SARS-CoV-2 convalescent individuals. Trial participants were randomized into five groups of five, in which low-dose or high-dose Ad26.COV2.S was given once or twice, or placebo was given on both occasions. Investigators did not know the trial group allocation while performing experiments and assessing outcomes. Results the study describes overall, beyond this receptor: The authors noted that total T cell responses may have been underestimated by the TCR breadth and depth analyses. The study lacked the statistical power to compare responses across vaccine doses or regimens. Comparable non-spike TCR breadth was observed between vaccine and placebo recipients, consistent with only spike being contained in the vaccine. After vaccination, substantial breadth of spike-specific CD8+ and CD4+ T cell responses was reported. Compared with placebo recipients, Ad26.COV2.S recipients showed higher spike-specific TCR breadth (P = 0.0014).

The treatment or condition tag for this specimen amounts to: roughly 20 received Ad26.COV2.S at low or high dose, single or two shots; several received placebo; per-sample allocation not given. Repertoires of vaccine and placebo recipients were sequenced from samples collected on day 63 after the first injection. In Cohort 1b, roughly 26 adults aged 18-55 years were enrolled at a single site in Boston, USA, between 29 July and 7 August 2020. Ad26.COV2.S was a replication-incompetent adenovirus type 26 vector that expressed a prefusion-stabilized SARS-CoV-2 spike protein derived from the original Wuhan strain. The immunoSEQ Assay was the method used to sequence TCRbeta CDR3 regions. After extraction, genomic DNA underwent amplification by bias-controlled multiplex PCR, followed by high-throughput sequencing. Concerning the study's data processing: Collapsing and filtering of sequences were performed to quantify the absolute abundance of each unique TCRbeta CDR3 region. T cell fraction was estimated by normalizing TCRbeta template counts to usable DNA, which was measured by amplifying reference genes present in all nucleated cells. Repertoire TCRs were annotated as SARS-CoV-2-specific when V gene, CDR3 amino acid sequence and J gene were exactly matched to a known reactive TCR set. The reference SARS-CoV-2 TCR set was derived from MIRA and filtered for enrichment in COVID-19-positive ImmuneCODE repertoires, a step that removed public or cross-reactive TCRs. Using the MIRA antigens, annotated TCRs were further analysed by specific ORF or by position within an ORF. Breadth was defined as the number of annotated unique rearrangements divided by the total number of unique productive rearrangements, and depth was defined as the summed frequency of the annotated unique rearrangements. Two-sided Wilcoxon rank-sum tests were applied when comparing TCR breadth between groups. Drawn from immuneACCESS, this table holds only the in-frame rearrangements with V and J called that TCRdb kept. Clones are partly lost; checked studies trace under half to an unresolved V gene and leave the rest unexplained. V and J calls and clone size are those listed in that table; D and trimming were worked out from the DNA. Within this sample are about 390,000 clones, with about nine tenths of them counted one time only. Of the sample, roughly 3.2% is held by the ten largest clones.

This specimen consisted of peripheral blood, obtained in a trial of Ad26.COV2.S vaccine versus placebo. The receptor's source is a person aged 18-65 years who received the Ad26.COV2.S COVID-19 vaccine or a placebo. The chain couples TRBV6-5 to TRBJ1-4; a tentative D call is TRBD1 (5 bases match). The CDR3 corresponds to CAIEEGPNEKLFF. The DNA sequence is given as TGTGCCATCGAAGAGGGACCTAATGAAAAACTGTTTTTT.